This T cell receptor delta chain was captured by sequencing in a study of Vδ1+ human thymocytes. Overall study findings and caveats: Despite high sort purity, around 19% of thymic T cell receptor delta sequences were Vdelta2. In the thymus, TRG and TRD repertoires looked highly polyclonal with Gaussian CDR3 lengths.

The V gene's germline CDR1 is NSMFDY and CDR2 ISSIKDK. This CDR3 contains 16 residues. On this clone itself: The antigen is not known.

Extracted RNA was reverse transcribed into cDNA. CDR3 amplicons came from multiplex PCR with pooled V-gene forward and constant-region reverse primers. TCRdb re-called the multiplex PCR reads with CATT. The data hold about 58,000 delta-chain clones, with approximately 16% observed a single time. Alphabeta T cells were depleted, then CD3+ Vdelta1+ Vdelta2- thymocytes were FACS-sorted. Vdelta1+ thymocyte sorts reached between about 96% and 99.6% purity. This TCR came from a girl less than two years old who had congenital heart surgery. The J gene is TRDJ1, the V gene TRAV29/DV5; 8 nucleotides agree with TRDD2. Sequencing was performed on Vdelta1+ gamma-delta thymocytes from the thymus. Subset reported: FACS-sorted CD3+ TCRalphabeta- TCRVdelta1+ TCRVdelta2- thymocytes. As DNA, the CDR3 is TGTGCCCTTCCTAGCGTACTGGGCCTGGACACCGATAAACTCATCTTT. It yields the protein CALPSVLGLDTDKLIF.